The present T cell receptor (beta chain) was sequenced within a study of read filtering for tumor transcriptome and immune sequencing. Study-wide background: After DNase treatment, RNA was made into whole-transcriptome libraries.

Sampling of bone marrow took place during active disease in every patient. This clonotype was picked up a small number of times. Germline V gene sequence: CDR1 SEHNR, CDR2 FQNEAQ (reference sequence). The V gene end was trimmed by 5 bases and the J gene end by 6 bases; junction bases not matched to a gene: 13. The CDR3 is 16 residues long. This library used around 400 ng RNA and molecular barcoded adaptors spanning alpha/delta and beta/gamma chains. TCRdb itself ran the reads through MiXCR, one entry per CDR3 protein. Seen here are approximately 62,000 distinct CDR3 sequences, around 19% observed once, and the top ten hold roughly a tenth.

This receptor was taken from a donor over 35 with multiple myeloma. V is TRBV7-9 and J is TRBJ2-4, with 7 positions matching TRBD2. What was sequenced was a population of CD138-negative cells sorted from bone marrow. DNA of the CDR3: TGTGCCAGCAGCCGAAGGGCGGGGGTATTCGGAAACATTCAGTACTTC. It encodes CASSRRAGVFGNIQYF.